A selection of T cell receptor beta chains follows, all from one sample in a study of blood T cell repertoires in COVID-19. Data came from immunoSEQ multiplex PCR; TCRdb stores just in-frame clones and leaves some out. The data show roughly 250,000 clones, 90% to 95% seen once. The sequenced sample consisted of PBMCs or T cells enriched from blood (not recorded which). The source of these receptors is a woman between 18 and 30 years old who had recovered from COVID-19. CDR3s include the opening cysteine and the closing phenylalanine or tryptophan. D genes are given only for firm matches. Part of the rows lack a size; the others show once, few, many or a class for expanded clones.

d_call | j_call | clone_size | v_call | cdr3_aa | cdr3_nt
NA | TRBJ1-5 | NA | TRBV4-3 | CASSQDRSSNQPQHF | TGCGCCAGCAGCCAAGACAGGTCGAGCAATCAGCCCCAGCATTTT
TRBD1 | TRBJ1-6 | NA | TRBV19 | CASSMGQNSPLHF | TGTGCCAGTAGTATGGGACAGAATTCACCCCTCCACTTT
TRBD2 | TRBJ2-5 | NA | TRBV27 | CASSPGLAGETQYF | TGTGCCAGCAGTCCTGGACTAGCGGGAGAGACCCAGTACTTC
TRBD2 | TRBJ2-5 | NA | TRBV5-4 | CASSSVPGLALGTQYF | TGTGCCAGCAGCTCCGTGCCGGGACTAGCTTTAGGGACCCAGTACTTC
TRBD2 | TRBJ2-1 | NA | TRBV5-4 | CASSLRLAAYNEQFF | TGTGCCAGCAGCTTGCGTCTAGCGGCCTACAATGAGCAGTTCTTC
TRBD1 | TRBJ2-7 | NA | TRBV7-9 | CASSQRTGAYEQYF | TGTGCCAGCAGCCAGCGGACAGGGGCCTACGAGCAGTACTTC
NA | TRBJ1-2 | NA | TRBV27 | CASSPSVKDREGLTF | TGTGCCAGCAGCCCTTCAGTTAAGGATCGGGAAGGACTCACCTTC
TRBD1 | TRBJ2-7 | NA | TRBV4-1 | CASSWSGQGASEQYF | TGCGCCAGCAGCTGGTCGGGACAGGGGGCCAGTGAGCAGTACTTC
TRBD1 | TRBJ1-2 | few | TRBV3-1/TRBV3-2 | CASSPRGQGMGYTF | TGTGCCAGCAGTCCTCGGGGACAGGGGATGGGCTACACCTTC
NA | TRBJ1-5 | NA | TRBV18 | CASSPGLQPQHF | TGTGCCAGCTCACCTGGGCTCCAGCCCCAGCATTTT
TRBD1 | TRBJ2-7 | NA | TRBV6-1 | CASSEEGGQGHEQYF | TGTGCCAGCAGTGAAGAAGGGGGACAGGGTCACGAGCAGTACTTC
NA | TRBJ1-2 | NA | TRBV5-1 | CASSFDSGTIYGYTF | TGCGCCAGCAGCTTTGACTCCGGGACAATTTATGGCTACACCTTC
NA | TRBJ1-5 | NA | TRBV2 | CASRGVNQPQHF | TGTGCCAGCAGGGGAGTTAATCAGCCCCAGCATTTT
NA | TRBJ2-7 | NA | TRBV5-6 | CASSLFYREIDEQYF | TGTGCCAGCAGCTTGTTTTACAGGGAAATCGACGAGCAGTACTTC
NA | TRBJ2-1 | NA | TRBV9 | CASSAVVSEIYEQFF | TGTGCCAGCAGCGCCGTGGTTAGCGAAATATATGAGCAGTTCTTC
NA | TRBJ1-2 | NA | TRBV11-3 | CASSGVVGGGYTF | TGTGCCAGCAGCGGTGTGGTCGGGGGTGGCTACACCTTC
TRBD1 | TRBJ1-4 | NA | TRBV19 | CASSSTATGFRNEKLFF | TGTGCCAGTAGCTCCACAGCGACAGGGTTTCGTAATGAAAAACTGTTTTTT
NA | TRBJ1-1 | NA | TRBV5-4 | CASSGSTQPGRNTEAFF | TGTGCCAGCAGCGGATCTACTCAACCCGGGAGAAACACTGAAGCTTTCTTT
NA | TRBJ1-4 | NA | TRBV7-9 | CASSLTPEKLFF | TGTGCCAGCAGCTTAACACCGGAAAAACTGTTTTTT
TRBD2 | TRBJ2-3 | NA | TRBV7-7 | CASSRITSGGAGDTQYF | TGTGCTAGCAGCCGAATTACTAGCGGGGGGGCCGGAGATACGCAGTATTTT
NA | TRBJ2-7 | NA | TRBV1 | CTSRSCLGSSGPYEQYF | TGCACCAGCAGGTCATGTCTGGGGTCTAGCGGCCCCTACGAGCAGTACTTC
TRBD1 | TRBJ1-2 | NA | TRBV2 | CASKRTGVYYGYTF | TGTGCCAGTAAGCGGACAGGGGTGTACTATGGCTACACCTTC
TRBD1 | TRBJ1-1 | NA | TRBV11-3 | CASTLTGTGAAFF | TGTGCCAGCACCCTAACCGGGACAGGGGCCGCTTTCTTT
TRBD1 | TRBJ1-2 | NA | TRBV29-1 | CSVRDRVHGYTF | TGCAGCGTTCGCGACAGGGTCCATGGCTACACCTTC
NA | TRBJ2-1 | NA | TRBV28 | CASSLLRTGGRGEQFF | TGTGCCAGCAGTTTACTTCGCACAGGCGGCAGGGGTGAGCAGTTCTTC
NA | TRBJ2-3 | NA | TRBV2 | CASSTGATSIGTQYF | TGTGCCAGCAGCACTGGCGCGACTAGTATCGGTACGCAGTATTTT
TRBD1 | TRBJ2-7 | NA | TRBV27 | CASSLSMGQRTYEQYF | TGTGCCAGCAGTTTATCTATGGGACAGAGGACCTACGAGCAGTACTTC
TRBD2 | TRBJ2-2 | NA | TRBV5-6 | CASTRLAGKLTGELFF | TGTGCCAGCACCCGACTAGCGGGGAAACTCACCGGGGAGCTGTTTTTT
TRBD1 | TRBJ1-2 | NA | TRBV28 | CASSPIDREDYTF | TGTGCCAGCAGTCCGATTGACAGGGAGGACTACACCTTC
TRBD1 | TRBJ1-1 | NA | TRBV6-5 | CASSTEGQPNTEAFF | TGTGCCAGCAGTACCGAGGGACAGCCGAACACTGAAGCTTTCTTT
TRBD1 | TRBJ1-5 | NA | TRBV13 | CASSLQGAPGPQHF | TGTGCCAGCAGCTTACAGGGGGCGCCGGGACCCCAGCATTTT
NA | TRBJ1-1 | NA | TRBV27 | CASTRLGRTEAFF | TGTGCCAGCACCCGTTTGGGGAGGACTGAAGCTTTCTTT
TRBD2 | TRBJ2-5 | NA | TRBV7-2 | CASSPLSGGVVVGETQYF | TGTGCCAGCAGCCCCCTAAGCGGGGGGGTTGTAGTTGGAGAGACCCAGTACTTC
TRBD2 | TRBJ2-1 | NA | TRBV28 | CASLPWSGAQEQFF | TGTGCCAGCCTCCCCTGGAGCGGGGCCCAAGAACAGTTCTTC
NA | TRBJ2-1 | NA | TRBV2 | CASLGPTTDNEQFF | TGTGCCAGCCTGGGCCCCACGACCGACAATGAGCAGTTCTTC
TRBD1 | TRBJ1-1 | NA | TRBV5-4 | CASSWEGQGDTEAFF | TGTGCCAGCAGCTGGGAGGGACAGGGGGACACTGAAGCTTTCTTT
TRBD1 | TRBJ1-1 | NA | TRBV18 | CASSPFDQGVGTEAFF | TGTGCCAGCTCACCCTTTGATCAGGGGGTAGGGACTGAAGCTTTCTTT
NA | TRBJ2-7 | NA | TRBV20-1 | CSAQKYEQYF | TGCAGTGCCCAGAAGTACGAGCAGTACTTC
NA | TRBJ1-5 | NA | TRBV12-2 | CASRYWTGDQPQHF | TGTGCAAGTCGCTACTGGACAGGGGATCAGCCCCAGCATTTT
NA | TRBJ2-7 | NA | TRBV28 | CASSPNYEQYF | TGTGCCAGCAGTCCCAACTACGAGCAGTACTTC
NA | TRBJ1-5 | NA | TRBV18 | CASSPEADQPQHF | TGTGCCAGCTCCCCTGAGGCGGATCAGCCCCAGCATTTT
NA | TRBJ2-3 | NA | TRBV11-3 | CASSLQGHSGDTQYF | TGTGCCAGCAGCTTGCAGGGGCATTCGGGGGATACGCAGTATTTT
TRBD1 | TRBJ1-6 | NA | TRBV27 | CASSLGQNSPLHF | TGTGCCAGCAGCCTGGGACAGAATTCACCCCTCCACTTT
NA | TRBJ1-2 | NA | TRBV18 | CASSPGGFGGYTF | TGTGCCAGCTCACCGGGGGGATTCGGTGGCTACACCTTC
TRBD1 | TRBJ2-7 | once | TRBV7-2 | CASSLRQGPSYEQYF | TGTGCCAGCAGCTTGCGACAGGGCCCTTCCTACGAGCAGTACTTC